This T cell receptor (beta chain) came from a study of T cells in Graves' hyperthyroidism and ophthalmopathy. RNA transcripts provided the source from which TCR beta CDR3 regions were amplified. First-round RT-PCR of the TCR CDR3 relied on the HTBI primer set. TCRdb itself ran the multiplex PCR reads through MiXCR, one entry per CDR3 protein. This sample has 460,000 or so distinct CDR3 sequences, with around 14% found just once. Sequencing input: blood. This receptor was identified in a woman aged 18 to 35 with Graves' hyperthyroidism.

CDR3 residues: CASSLGRDQGGNTIYF. Written as DNA, the CDR3 is TGTGCCAGCAGCTTAGGTCGAGACCAAGGGGGAAACACCATATATTTT. The V and J genes are TRBV7-9 and TRBJ1-3; D is unclear. The CDR3 is 16 amino acids. Germline values: CDR1 SEHNR, CDR2 FQNEAQ (reference sequence). Trimming took 1 base from V and 4 from J, leaving 14 bases between them.